This entry concerns a single TCR beta chain. What it recognizes is unknown. These data belong to a study of early T cells in non-severe SARS-CoV-2 infection. The wider study: Sequencing of unsorted whole blood was done on bulk RNA, leaving chains unpaired. Study-wide results and limits: A preference for anti-spike CD8 responses marked VDJdb matching, which missed private and CD4 specificities.

Individual cDNA molecules carried attached unique molecular identifiers. TCRdb re-derived calls from the 5' RACE reads in MiXCR, one entry per CDR3 protein. This sample yields approximately 69,000 distinct CDR3 sequences, of which 8.5% to 10% are seen a single time; under 6.5% belongs to the top ten. Trimming removed 5 bases from V and 4 bases from J, with 12 bases in between. The CDR3 consists of 13 residues. The germline V gene encodes CDR1 SEHNR and CDR2 FQNEAQ (reference sequence). This receptor was obtained from an adult who was a healthcare worker with PCR-confirmed SARS-CoV-2 infection or an uninfected control (not recorded which). This chain connects TRBV7-9 to TRBJ2-7, with D unclear. Sequencing used whole blood. The CDR3 nucleotides read TGTGCCAGCAGCCCCCCGACCCATTACGAGCAGTACTTC. This codes for CASSPPTHYEQYF.